This is a list of T cell receptor beta chains from one sample in a study of T cell responses to AZD1222 COVID-19 vaccine. This table comes from immunoSEQ multiplex PCR, and its TCRdb copy is limited to in-frame clones, with some not included. The sample consists of 90,000 to 110,000 clones, 82% of them appearing once. The specimen comprised peripheral blood, sampled on day 0 of AZD1222 vaccination. The receptor source for this set is an adult in good health. CDR3s include the opening cysteine and the closing phenylalanine or tryptophan. Clone size is not always given. Where it is, it says once, few, many or a class for expanded clones.

CDR3 protein: CASSPQTGVIEKLFF
V gene: TRBV11-2
clone size: once
J gene: TRBJ1-4

CDR3 protein: CAISASNLNTEAFF
V gene: TRBV10-3
clone size: once
J gene: TRBJ1-1

CDR3 protein: CASSQQARVTEAFF
V gene: TRBV14
clone size: .
J gene: TRBJ1-1

CDR3 protein: CASSLGSGTRNEKLFF
V gene: TRBV7-9
clone size: .
J gene: TRBJ1-4

CDR3 protein: CASSFRALRSGYTF
V gene: TRBV3-1/TRBV3-2
clone size: once
J gene: TRBJ1-2

CDR3 protein: CASSQGWGGWYEQYF
V gene: TRBV3-1/TRBV3-2
clone size: .
J gene: TRBJ2-7

CDR3 protein: CASSEGPTSGNTIYF
V gene: TRBV5-6
clone size: .
J gene: TRBJ1-3

CDR3 protein: CASSLSPQGGKAFF
V gene: TRBV7-2
clone size: .
J gene: TRBJ1-1

CDR3 protein: CASSLGDRIHSPLHF
V gene: TRBV5-5
clone size: .
J gene: TRBJ1-6

CDR3 protein: CASSFRPGGLSGANVLTF
V gene: TRBV28
clone size: .
J gene: TRBJ2-6

CDR3 protein: CASSFRGAGGYTF
V gene: TRBV11-2
clone size: .
J gene: TRBJ1-2

CDR3 protein: CASSQVRGGTEAFF
V gene: TRBV4-3
clone size: .
J gene: TRBJ1-1

CDR3 protein: CASTASLAGTGELFF
V gene: TRBV19
clone size: .
J gene: TRBJ2-2

CDR3 protein: CASSSREQYF
V gene: TRBV6-4
clone size: .
J gene: TRBJ2-7

CDR3 protein: CASRTPGQGDLIGKLFF
V gene: TRBV2
clone size: once
J gene: TRBJ1-4

CDR3 protein: CASSLGPLGPGTEAFF
V gene: TRBV11-1
clone size: .
J gene: TRBJ1-1

CDR3 protein: CASSLWAGGMNTEAFF
V gene: TRBV7-2
clone size: .
J gene: TRBJ1-1

CDR3 protein: CATSRDPGTGGYTF
V gene: TRBV15
clone size: once
J gene: TRBJ1-2

CDR3 protein: CASSIDPGQGAHGYTF
V gene: TRBV19
clone size: .
J gene: TRBJ1-2

CDR3 protein: CASSYLGEGTDTQYF
V gene: TRBV6-5
clone size: .
J gene: TRBJ2-3

CDR3 protein: CASSLGQTYGYTF
V gene: TRBV5-6
clone size: .
J gene: TRBJ1-2

CDR3 protein: CASSLVAGVAMNTEAFF
V gene: TRBV5-1
clone size: few
J gene: TRBJ1-1

CDR3 protein: CASSIDQGLGQPQHF
V gene: TRBV19
clone size: .
J gene: TRBJ1-5

CDR3 protein: CASSQELRDEQYF
V gene: TRBV4-2
clone size: once
J gene: TRBJ2-7

CDR3 protein: CASSRSADNSNQPQHF
V gene: TRBV2
clone size: .
J gene: TRBJ1-5

CDR3 protein: CASSAGSLNYGYTF
V gene: TRBV5-1
clone size: .
J gene: TRBJ1-2

CDR3 protein: CASSSTGTGADTQYF
V gene: TRBV5-8
clone size: .
J gene: TRBJ2-3